A selection of T cell receptor beta chains follows, all from one sample in a study of blood T cell repertoires in COVID-19. The data were produced by immunoSEQ multiplex PCR, yet TCRdb's version contains in-frame clones alone and is incomplete. Of 300,000 to 400,000 clones in the sample, about 90% were seen once. Sequenced: peripheral blood. The source of these receptors is a woman aged 18-29 years who had recovered from COVID-19. Both conserved end residues are part of each CDR3. A D gene is named only where the DNA matches it firmly. The listing skips clone size in some rows; elsewhere it reads once, few, many or a size class.

size,J,V,D,DNA,CDR3
.,TRBJ2-1,TRBV4-3,TRBD2,TGCGCCAGCAGCCAATACGCTAGCGGTCATAGGGATGAGCAGTTCTTC,CASSQYASGHRDEQFF
.,TRBJ1-2,TRBV9,.,TGTGCCAGCAGCCCCCAAAGCCCCGATCTTTCCTATGGCTACACCTTC,CASSPQSPDLSYGYTF
.,TRBJ1-2,TRBV11-2,.,TGTGCCAGCAGCTTAGCTGTCAGCTATGGCTACACCTTC,CASSLAVSYGYTF
.,TRBJ2-4,TRBV6-6,TRBD2,TGTGCCAGCAGTCCACTCAGCGGGATCGGAGCCAAAAACATTCAGTACTTC,CASSPLSGIGAKNIQYF
.,TRBJ2-2,TRBV24-1,TRBD1,TGTGCCACCAGTGATCCGCCGGGACAGGGGTCGAACACCGGGGAGCTGTTTTTT,CATSDPPGQGSNTGELFF
.,TRBJ2-2,TRBV11-3,.,TGTGCCAGCAGCTTAGACGGGACCGGGGAGCTGTTTTTT,CASSLDGTGELFF
.,TRBJ2-1,TRBV3-1/TRBV3-2,TRBD1,TGTGCCAGCAGCCAAGTGGGGACGCACCGGGACAGCTCCTACAATGAGCAGTTCTTC,CASSQVGTHRDSSYNEQFF
.,TRBJ1-5,TRBV24-1,.,TGTGCCACCAGTGATAAGGGGGTAGGCAATCAGCCCCAGCATTTT,CATSDKGVGNQPQHF
once,TRBJ2-2,TRBV24-1,.,TGTGCCGCCGCAGGGACCGGGGAGCTGTTTTTT,CAAAGTGELFF
.,TRBJ1-1,TRBV5-1,TRBD1,TGCGCCAGCAGCTCGCCCGGGGACAGGGGGAACACTGAAGCTTTCTTT,CASSSPGDRGNTEAFF
.,TRBJ1-1,TRBV12-3/TRBV12-4,.,TGTGCCAGCAGTCCGGGGGGGGAGACTGAAGCTTTCTTT,CASSPGGETEAFF
.,TRBJ1-2,TRBV18,TRBD1,TGTGCCAGCTCACGGACAGGGGATAACTATGGCTACACCTTC,CASSRTGDNYGYTF
.,TRBJ2-1,TRBV19,TRBD2,TGTGCCAGTAGTGGGACTAGCGGGACCAGCTCCTACAATGAGCAGTTCTTC,CASSGTSGTSSYNEQFF
.,TRBJ2-2,TRBV2,TRBD2,TGTGCCAGCACCGGCTATATTGCACCCGGGGGGCGCGGGAGGGGACTCACCGGGGAGCTGTTTTTT,CASTGYIAPGGRGRGLTGELFF
.,TRBJ1-5,TRBV4-3,.,TGCGCCAGCAGCCAAGATAGGGGAATGCAGCCCCAGCATTTT,CASSQDRGMQPQHF
.,TRBJ1-4,TRBV27,.,TGTGCCAGCAGTTCCCGGTATGAAAAACTGTTTTTT,CASSSRYEKLFF
.,TRBJ2-5,TRBV3-1/TRBV3-2,TRBD2,TGTGCCAGCAGCCAAGTTAGCGGGAGCTTTTCGGGGTTTGGTCAGACCCAGTACTTC,CASSQVSGSFSGFGQTQYF
.,TRBJ2-1,TRBV12-3/TRBV12-4,.,TGTGCCAGCAGTCCCCCTCACAATGAGCAGTTCTTC,CASSPPHNEQFF
.,TRBJ2-3,TRBV6-4,TRBD2,TGTGCCAGCAGCGATAGACTAGCGGGAGTACGTTTGGGCACAGATACGCAGTATTTT,CASSDRLAGVRLGTDTQYF
once,TRBJ2-5,TRBV18,TRBD1,TGTGCCAGCTCACCCAGGACAGGGATGCAAGAGACCCAGTACTTC,CASSPRTGMQETQYF